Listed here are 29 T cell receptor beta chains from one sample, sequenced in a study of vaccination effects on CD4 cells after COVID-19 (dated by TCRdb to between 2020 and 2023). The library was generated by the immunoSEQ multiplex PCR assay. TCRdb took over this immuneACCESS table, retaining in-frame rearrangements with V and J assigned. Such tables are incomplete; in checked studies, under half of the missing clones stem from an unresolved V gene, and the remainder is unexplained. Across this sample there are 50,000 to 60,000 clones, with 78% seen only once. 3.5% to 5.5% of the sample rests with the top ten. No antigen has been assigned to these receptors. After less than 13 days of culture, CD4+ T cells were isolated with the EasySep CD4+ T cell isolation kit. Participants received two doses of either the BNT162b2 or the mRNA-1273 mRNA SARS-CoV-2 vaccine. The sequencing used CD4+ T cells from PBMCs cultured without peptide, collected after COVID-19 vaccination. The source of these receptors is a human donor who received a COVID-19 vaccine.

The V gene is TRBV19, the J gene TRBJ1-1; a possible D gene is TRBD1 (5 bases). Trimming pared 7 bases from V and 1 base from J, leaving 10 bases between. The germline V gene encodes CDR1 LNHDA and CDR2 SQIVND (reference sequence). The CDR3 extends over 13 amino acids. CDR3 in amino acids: CASKGNQNTEAFF. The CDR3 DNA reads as TGTGCCAGTAAGGGGAATCAGAACACTGAAGCTTTCTTT.

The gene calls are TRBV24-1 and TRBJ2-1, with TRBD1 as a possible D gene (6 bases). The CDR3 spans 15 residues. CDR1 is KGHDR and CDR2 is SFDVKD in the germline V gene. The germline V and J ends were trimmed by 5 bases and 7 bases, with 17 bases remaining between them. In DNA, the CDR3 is TGTGCCACCAGTGGGACCAGGGGCGCAAGGAATGAGCAGTTCTTC. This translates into CATSGTRGARNEQFF.

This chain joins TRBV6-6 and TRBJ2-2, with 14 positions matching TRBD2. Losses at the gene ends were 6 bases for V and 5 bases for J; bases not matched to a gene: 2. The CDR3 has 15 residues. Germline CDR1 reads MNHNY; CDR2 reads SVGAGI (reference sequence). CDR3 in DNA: TGTGCCAGCAGCCGACTAGCGGGAGGGACCGGGGAGCTGTTTTTT. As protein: CASSRLAGGTGELFF.

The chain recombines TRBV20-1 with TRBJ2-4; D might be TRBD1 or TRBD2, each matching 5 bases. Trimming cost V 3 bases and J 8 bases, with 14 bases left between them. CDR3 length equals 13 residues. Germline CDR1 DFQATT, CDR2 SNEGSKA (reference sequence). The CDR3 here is CSASVGARDIQYF. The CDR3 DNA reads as TGCAGTGCTAGTGTCGGGGCGCGAGACATTCAGTACTTC.

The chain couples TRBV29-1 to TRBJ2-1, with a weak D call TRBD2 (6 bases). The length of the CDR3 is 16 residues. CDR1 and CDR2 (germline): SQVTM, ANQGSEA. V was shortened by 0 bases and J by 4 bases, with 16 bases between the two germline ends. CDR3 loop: CSVEDGRRFTYNEQFF. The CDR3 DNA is TGCAGCGTTGAAGATGGGAGGAGGTTTACTTACAATGAGCAGTTCTTC.

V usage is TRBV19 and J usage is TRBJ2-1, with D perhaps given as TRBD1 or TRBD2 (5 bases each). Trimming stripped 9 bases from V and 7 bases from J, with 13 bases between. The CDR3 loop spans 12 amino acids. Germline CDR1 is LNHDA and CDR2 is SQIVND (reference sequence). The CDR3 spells CARISEGNEQFF. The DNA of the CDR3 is TGTGCCAGAATCTCAGAGGGGAATGAGCAGTTCTTC. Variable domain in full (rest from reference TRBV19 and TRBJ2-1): DGGITQSPKYLFRKEGQNVTLSCEQNLNHDAMYWYRQDPGQGLRLIYYSQIVNDFQKGDIAEGYSVSREKKESFPLTVTSAQKNPTAFYLCARISEGNEQFFGPGTRLTVL.

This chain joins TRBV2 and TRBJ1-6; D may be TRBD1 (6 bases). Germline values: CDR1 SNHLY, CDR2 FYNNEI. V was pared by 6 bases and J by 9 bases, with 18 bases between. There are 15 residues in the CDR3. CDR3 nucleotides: TGTGCCAGCAGGATAGAGGGGGTAATTAGTTCACCCCTCCACTTT. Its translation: CASRIEGVISSPLHF. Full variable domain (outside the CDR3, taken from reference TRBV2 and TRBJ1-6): EPEVTQTPSHQVTQMGQEVILRCVPISNHLYFYWYRQILGQKVEFLVSFYNNEISEKSEIFDDQFSVERPDGSNFTLKIRSTKLEDSAMYFCASRIEGVISSPLHFGNGTRLTVT.

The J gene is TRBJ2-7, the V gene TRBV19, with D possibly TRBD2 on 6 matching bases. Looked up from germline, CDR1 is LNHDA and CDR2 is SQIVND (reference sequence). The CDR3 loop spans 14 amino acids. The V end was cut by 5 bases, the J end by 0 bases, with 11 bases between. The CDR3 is CASSGSSASYEQYF. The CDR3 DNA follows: TGTGCCAGTAGTGGGTCTAGCGCCTCCTACGAGCAGTACTTC.

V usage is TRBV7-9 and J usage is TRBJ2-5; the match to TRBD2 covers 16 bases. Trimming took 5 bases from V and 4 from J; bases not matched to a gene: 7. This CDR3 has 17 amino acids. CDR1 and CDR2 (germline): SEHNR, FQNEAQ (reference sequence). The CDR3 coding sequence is TGTGCCAGCAGCCAGGGACTAGCGGGAGGGCCGGGAGAGACCCAGTACTTC. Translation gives CASSQGLAGGPGETQYF.

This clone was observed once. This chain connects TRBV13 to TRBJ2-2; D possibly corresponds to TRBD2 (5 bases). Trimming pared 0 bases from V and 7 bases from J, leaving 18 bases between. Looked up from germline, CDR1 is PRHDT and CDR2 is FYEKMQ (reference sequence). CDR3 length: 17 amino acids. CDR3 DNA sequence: TGTGCCAGCAGCTTAGGCCTCTCGGGATGGGTCGGCGGGGAGCTGTTTTTT. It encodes CASSLGLSGWVGGELFF.

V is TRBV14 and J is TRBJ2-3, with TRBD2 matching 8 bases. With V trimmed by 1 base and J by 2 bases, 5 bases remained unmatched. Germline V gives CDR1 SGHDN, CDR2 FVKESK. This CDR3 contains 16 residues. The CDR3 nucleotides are TGTGCCAGCAGCCAAGTCGGGGGGGCCCCCACAGATACGCAGTATTTT. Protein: CASSQVGGAPTDTQYF. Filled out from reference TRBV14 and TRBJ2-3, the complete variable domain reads EAGVTQFPSHSVIEKGQTVTLRCDPISGHDNLYWYRRVMGKEIKFLLHFVKESKQDESGMPNNRFLAERTGGTYSTLKVQPAELEDSGVYFCASSQVGGAPTDTQYFGPGTRLTVL.

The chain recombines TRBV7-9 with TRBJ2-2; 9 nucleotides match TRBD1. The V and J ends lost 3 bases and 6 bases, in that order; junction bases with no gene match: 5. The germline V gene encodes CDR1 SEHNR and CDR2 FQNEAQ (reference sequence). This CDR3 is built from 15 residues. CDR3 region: CASSLGTGNSGELFF. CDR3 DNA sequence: TGTGCCAGCAGCTTGGGGACAGGGAATTCCGGGGAGCTGTTTTTT.

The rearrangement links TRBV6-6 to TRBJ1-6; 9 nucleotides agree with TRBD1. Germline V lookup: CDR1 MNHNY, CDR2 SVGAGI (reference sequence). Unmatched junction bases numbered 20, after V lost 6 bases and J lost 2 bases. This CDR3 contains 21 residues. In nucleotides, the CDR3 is TGTGCCAGCAGCAAAGACGCCGACAGGGGGTTCTCGGGGACCTATAATTCACCCCTCCACTTT. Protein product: CASSKDADRGFSGTYNSPLHF.

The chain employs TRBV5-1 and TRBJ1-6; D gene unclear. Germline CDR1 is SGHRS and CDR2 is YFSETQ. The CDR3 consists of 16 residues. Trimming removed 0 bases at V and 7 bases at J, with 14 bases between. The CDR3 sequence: CASSLDAGQDNSPLHF. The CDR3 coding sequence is TGCGCCAGCAGCTTGGATGCCGGGCAGGACAATTCACCCCTCCACTTT.

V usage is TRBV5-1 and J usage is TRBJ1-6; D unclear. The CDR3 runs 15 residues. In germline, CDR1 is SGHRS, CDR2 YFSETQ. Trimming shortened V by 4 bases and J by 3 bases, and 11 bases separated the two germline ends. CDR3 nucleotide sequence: TGCGCCAGCAGCCCTGATAAAAGCTATAATTCACCCCTCCACTTT. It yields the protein CASSPDKSYNSPLHF. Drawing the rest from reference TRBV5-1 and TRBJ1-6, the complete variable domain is KAGVTQTPRYLIKTRGQQVTLSCSPISGHRSVSWYQQTPGQGLQFLFEYFSETQRNKGNFPGRFSGRQFSNSRSEMNVSTLELGDSALYLCASSPDKSYNSPLHFGNGTRLTVT.

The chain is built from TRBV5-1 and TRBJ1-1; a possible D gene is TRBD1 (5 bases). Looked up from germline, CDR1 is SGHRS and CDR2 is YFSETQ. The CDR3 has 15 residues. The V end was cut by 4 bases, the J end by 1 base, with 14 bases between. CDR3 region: CASSPGTGGNTEAFF. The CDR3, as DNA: TGCGCCAGCAGCCCGGGGACTGGGGGGAACACTGAAGCTTTCTTT.

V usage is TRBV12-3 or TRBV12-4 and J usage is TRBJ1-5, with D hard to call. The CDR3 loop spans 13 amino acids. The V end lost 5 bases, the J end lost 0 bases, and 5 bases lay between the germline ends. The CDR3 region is CASSQSSNQPQHF. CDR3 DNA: TGTGCCAGCAGTCAGTCTAGCAATCAGCCCCAGCATTTT.

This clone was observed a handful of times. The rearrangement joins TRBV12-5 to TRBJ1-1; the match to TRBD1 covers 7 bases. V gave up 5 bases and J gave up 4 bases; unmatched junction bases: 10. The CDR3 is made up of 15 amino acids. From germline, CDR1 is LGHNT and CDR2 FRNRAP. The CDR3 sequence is CASGPPRGAGTEAFF. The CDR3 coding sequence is TGTGCTAGTGGTCCCCCCAGGGGGGCGGGCACTGAAGCTTTCTTT.

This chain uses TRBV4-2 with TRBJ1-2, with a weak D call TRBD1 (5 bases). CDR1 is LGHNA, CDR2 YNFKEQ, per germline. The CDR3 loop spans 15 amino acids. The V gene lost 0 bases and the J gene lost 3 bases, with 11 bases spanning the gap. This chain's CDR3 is CASSQEGVLDYGYTF. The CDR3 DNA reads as TGTGCCAGCAGCCAAGAAGGGGTTTTAGACTATGGCTACACCTTC.

Here the CDR3 DNA reads TGCGCCAGCAGCCAAGACCCGGGGGCGGAAAAACTGTTTTTT. It is translated as CASSQDPGAEKLFF. The V gene is TRBV4-1, the J gene TRBJ1-4, with D perhaps TRBD1 (6 bases). CDR1 and CDR2 (germline): MGHRA, YSYEKL. V lost 0 bases to trimming and J lost 8 bases, with 10 bases between them. The CDR3 spans 14 residues.

This CDR3 reads CASSPLLGQGGESNEQFF. In nucleotides, the CDR3 is TGTGCCAGCTCACCACTACTCGGACAGGGAGGGGAGTCGAATGAGCAGTTCTTC. The genes are TRBV18 and TRBJ2-1; a possible D gene is TRBD1 (8 bases). The V end lost 1 base, the J end lost 7 bases, and 23 bases lay between the germline ends. The CDR3 is made up of 18 amino acids. Germline V lookup: CDR1 KGHSH, CDR2 LQKENI.

CDR3: CAWMEGTHYEQYF. The CDR3 DNA follows: TGTGCCTGGATGGAAGGGACCCACTACGAGCAGTACTTC. The chain links TRBV30 to TRBJ2-7; the D call may be TRBD1 or TRBD2 (5 bases each). The CDR3 runs 13 residues. Deletions cut 4 bases from V and 3 bases from J, with 13 bases between. Germline V gene lookup returns CDR1 GTSNPN and CDR2 SVGIG (reference sequence).

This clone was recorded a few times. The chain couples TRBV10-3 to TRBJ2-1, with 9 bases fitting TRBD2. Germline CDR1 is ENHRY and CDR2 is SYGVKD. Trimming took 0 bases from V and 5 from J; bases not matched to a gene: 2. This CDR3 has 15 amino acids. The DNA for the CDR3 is TGTGCCATCAGTGAGTCGGGGACTAGCAACAATGAGCAGTTCTTC. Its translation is CAISESGTSNNEQFF.

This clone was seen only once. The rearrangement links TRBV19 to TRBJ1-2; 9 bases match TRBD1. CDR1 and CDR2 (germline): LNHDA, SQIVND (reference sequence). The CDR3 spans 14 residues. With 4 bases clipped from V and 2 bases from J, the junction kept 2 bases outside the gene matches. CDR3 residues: CASSKQGANYGYTF. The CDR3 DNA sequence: TGTGCCAGTAGTAAACAGGGGGCCAACTATGGCTACACCTTC.

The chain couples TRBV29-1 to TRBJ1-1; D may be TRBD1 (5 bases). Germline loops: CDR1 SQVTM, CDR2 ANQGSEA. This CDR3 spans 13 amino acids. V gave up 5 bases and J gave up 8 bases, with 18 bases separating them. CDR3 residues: CSVSTLPGQEAFF. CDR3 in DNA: TGCAGCGTTTCGACTCTTCCGGGGCAGGAAGCTTTCTTT.

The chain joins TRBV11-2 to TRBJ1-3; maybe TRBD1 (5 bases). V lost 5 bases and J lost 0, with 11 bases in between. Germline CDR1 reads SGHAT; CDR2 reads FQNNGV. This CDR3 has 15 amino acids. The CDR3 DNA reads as TGTGCCAGCAGCCGGCGACAGAGCTCTGGAAACACCATATATTTT. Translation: CASSRRQSSGNTIYF.

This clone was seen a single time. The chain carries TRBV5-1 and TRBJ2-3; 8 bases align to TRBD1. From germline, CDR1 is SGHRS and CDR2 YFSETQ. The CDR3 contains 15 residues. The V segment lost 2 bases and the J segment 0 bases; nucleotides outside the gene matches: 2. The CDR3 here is CASSFRGHSTDTQYF. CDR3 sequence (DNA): TGCGCCAGCAGCTTCAGGGGGCATAGCACAGATACGCAGTATTTT.

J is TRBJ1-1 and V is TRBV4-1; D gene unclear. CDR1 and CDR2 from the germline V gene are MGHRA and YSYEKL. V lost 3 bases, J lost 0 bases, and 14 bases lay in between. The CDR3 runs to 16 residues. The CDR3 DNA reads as TGCGCCAGCAGCCAGGTCCCAGGCTTTTTGAACACTGAAGCTTTCTTT. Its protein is CASSQVPGFLNTEAFF.

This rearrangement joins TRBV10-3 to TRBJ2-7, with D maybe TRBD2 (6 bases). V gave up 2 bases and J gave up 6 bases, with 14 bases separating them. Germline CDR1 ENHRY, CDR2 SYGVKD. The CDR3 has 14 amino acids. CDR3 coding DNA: TGTGCCATCAGTGAGGGGGTCGGGACTGGCGAGCAGTACTTC. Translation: CAISEGVGTGEQYF.